This TCR beta chain appears in the sequencing data of a study of cytomegalovirus exposure and HLA in healthy donors. The CDR3 sequence is 16 residues long. Looked up from germline, CDR1 is LNHDA and CDR2 is SQIVND (reference sequence). The germline V and J ends were trimmed by 5 bases and 0 bases, with 17 bases remaining between them. Both 60 Vbeta primers and 13 Jbeta primers went into the PCR. Data came from immunoSEQ multiplex PCR; TCRdb stores just in-frame clones and leaves some out. The profile covers 60,000 to 90,000 clones, with around 70% appearing a single time and around 10% taken by the ten largest.

The sample taken for sequencing was PBMCs. This TCR was sampled from a woman aged 50 to 65 in good health and CMV-seropositive. The chain combines TRBV19 with TRBJ2-7; the D gene is possibly TRBD2 (5 bases). CDR3 sequence reads: CASSEGLGSSSYEQYF. Written as DNA, the CDR3 is TGTGCCAGTAGTGAGGGCCTGGGCTCGAGCTCCTACGAGCAGTACTTC.